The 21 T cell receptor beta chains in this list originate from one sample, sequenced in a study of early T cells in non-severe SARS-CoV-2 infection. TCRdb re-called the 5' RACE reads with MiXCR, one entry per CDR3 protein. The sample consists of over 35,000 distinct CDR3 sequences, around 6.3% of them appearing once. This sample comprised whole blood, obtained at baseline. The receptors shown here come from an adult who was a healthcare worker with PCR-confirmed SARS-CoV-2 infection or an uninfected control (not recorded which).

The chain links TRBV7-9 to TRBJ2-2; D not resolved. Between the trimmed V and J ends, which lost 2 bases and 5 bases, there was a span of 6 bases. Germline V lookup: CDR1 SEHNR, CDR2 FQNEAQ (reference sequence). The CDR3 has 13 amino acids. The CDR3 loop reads CASSLSETGELFF. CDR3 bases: TGTGCCAGCAGCTTATCGGAGACCGGGGAGCTGTTTTTT.

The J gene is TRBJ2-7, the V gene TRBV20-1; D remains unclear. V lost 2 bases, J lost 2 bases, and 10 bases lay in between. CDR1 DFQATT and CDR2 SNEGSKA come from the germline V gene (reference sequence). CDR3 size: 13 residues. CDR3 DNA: TGCAGTGCTAGAACGACAACCACCTACGAGCAGTACTTC. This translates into CSARTTTTYEQYF.

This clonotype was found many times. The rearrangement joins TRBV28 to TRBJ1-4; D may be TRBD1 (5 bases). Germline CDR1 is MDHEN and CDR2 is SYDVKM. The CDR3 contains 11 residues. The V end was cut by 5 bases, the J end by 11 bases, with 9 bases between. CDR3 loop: CASSPRGKLFF. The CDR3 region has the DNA TGTGCCAGCAGTCCCCGGGGGAAACTGTTTTTT.

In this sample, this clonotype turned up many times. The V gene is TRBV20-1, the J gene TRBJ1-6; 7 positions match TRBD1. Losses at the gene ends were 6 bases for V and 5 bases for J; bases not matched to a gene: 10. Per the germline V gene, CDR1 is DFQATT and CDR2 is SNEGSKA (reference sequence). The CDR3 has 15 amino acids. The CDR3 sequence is CSALIARGNNSPLHF. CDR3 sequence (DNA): TGCAGTGCCCTTATCGCCAGGGGGAATAATTCACCCCTCCACTTT.

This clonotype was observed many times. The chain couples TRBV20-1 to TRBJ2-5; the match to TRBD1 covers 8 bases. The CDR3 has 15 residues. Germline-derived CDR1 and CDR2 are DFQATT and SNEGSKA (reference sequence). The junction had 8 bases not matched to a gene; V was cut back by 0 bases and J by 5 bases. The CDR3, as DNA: TGCAGTGCTAGAGATCTACAGGGGGTTTTTGAGACCCAGTACTTC. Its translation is CSARDLQGVFETQYF.

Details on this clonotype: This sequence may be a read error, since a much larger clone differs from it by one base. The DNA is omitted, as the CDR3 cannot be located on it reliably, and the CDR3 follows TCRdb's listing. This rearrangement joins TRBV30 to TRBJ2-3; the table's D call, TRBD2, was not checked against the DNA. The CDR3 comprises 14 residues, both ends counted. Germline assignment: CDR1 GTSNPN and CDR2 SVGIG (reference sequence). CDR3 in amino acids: CAWSVGGGTDTKYF.

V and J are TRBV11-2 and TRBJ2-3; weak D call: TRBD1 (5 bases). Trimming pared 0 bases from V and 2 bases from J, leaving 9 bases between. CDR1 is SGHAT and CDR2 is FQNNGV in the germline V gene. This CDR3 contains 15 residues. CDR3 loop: CASSLERQPTDTQYF. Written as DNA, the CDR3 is TGTGCCAGCAGCTTAGAGCGACAGCCCACAGATACGCAGTATTTT.

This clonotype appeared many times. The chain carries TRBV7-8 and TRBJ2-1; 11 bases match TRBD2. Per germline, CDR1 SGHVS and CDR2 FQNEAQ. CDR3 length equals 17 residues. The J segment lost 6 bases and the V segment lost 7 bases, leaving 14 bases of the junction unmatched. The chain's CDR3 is CASTRRVAGGPRNEQFF. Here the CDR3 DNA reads TGTGCCAGCACGAGGAGGGTAGCGGGGGGGCCACGCAATGAGCAGTTCTTC.

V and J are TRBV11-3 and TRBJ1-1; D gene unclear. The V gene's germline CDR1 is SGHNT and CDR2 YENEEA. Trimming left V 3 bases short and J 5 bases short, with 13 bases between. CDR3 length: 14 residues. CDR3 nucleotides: TGTGCCAGCAGCTTGGGAGGCCCAAGGACTGAAGCTTTCTTT. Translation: CASSLGGPRTEAFF. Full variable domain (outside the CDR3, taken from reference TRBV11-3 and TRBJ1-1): EAGVVQSPRYKIIEKKQPVAFWCNPISGHNTLYWYLQNLGQGPELLIRYENEEAVDDSQLPKDRFSAERLKGVDSTLKIQPAELGDSAVYLCASSLGGPRTEAFFGQGTRLTVV.

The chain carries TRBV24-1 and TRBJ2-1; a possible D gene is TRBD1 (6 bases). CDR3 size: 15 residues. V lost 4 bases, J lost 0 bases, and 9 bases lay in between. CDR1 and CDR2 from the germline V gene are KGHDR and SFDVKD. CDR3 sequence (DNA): TGTGCCACCAGTGAAGGGGGATTCTCCTACAATGAGCAGTTCTTC. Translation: CATSEGGFSYNEQFF.

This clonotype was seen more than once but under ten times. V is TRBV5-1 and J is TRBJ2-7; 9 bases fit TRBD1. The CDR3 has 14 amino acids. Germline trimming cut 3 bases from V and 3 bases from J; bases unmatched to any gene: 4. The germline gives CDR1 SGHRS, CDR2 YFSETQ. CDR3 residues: CASSSGQGNYEQYF. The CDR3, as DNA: TGCGCCAGCAGCTCGGGACAGGGAAACTACGAGCAGTACTTC. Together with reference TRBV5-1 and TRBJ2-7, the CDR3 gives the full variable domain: KAGVTQTPRYLIKTRGQQVTLSCSPISGHRSVSWYQQTPGQGLQFLFEYFSETQRNKGNFPGRFSGRQFSNSRSEMNVSTLELGDSALYLCASSSGQGNYEQYFGPGTRLTVT.

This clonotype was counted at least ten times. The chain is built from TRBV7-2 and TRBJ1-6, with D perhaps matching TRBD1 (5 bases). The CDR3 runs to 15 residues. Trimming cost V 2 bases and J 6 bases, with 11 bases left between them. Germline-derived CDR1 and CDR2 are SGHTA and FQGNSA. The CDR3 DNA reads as TGTGCCAGCAGCTTACAGCCGACAGTTAATTCACCCCTCCACTTT. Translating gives CASSLQPTVNSPLHF.

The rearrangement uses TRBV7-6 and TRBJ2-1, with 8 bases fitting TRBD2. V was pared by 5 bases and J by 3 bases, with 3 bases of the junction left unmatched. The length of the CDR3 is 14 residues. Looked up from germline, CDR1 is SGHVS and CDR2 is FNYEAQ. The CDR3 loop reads CASSLSGVYNEQFF. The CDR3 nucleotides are TGTGCCAGCAGCCTTAGCGGGGTCTACAATGAGCAGTTCTTC.

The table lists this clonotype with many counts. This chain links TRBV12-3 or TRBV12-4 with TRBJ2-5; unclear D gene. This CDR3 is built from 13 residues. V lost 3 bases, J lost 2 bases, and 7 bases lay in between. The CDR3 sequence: CASSFHQQETQYF. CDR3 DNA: TGTGCCAGCAGTTTCCACCAACAAGAGACCCAGTACTTC.

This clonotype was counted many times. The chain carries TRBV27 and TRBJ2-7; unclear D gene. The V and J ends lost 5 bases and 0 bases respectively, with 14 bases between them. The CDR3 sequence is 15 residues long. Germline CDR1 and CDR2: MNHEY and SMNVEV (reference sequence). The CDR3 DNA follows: TGTGCCAGCAGTCCCAGGCGTCCGGACTCCTACGAGCAGTACTTC. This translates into CASSPRRPDSYEQYF.

CDR3 region: CASSPEGAGNTIYF. CDR3 nucleotides: TGTGCCAGCTCACCTGAGGGGGCCGGAAACACCATATATTTT. V gene TRBV18 combines with J gene TRBJ1-3, with 7 positions matching TRBD1. Per germline, CDR1 KGHSH and CDR2 LQKENI. The CDR3 is 14 amino acids. V shed 3 bases, J shed 4 bases, and the junction held 3 bases outside the gene matches.

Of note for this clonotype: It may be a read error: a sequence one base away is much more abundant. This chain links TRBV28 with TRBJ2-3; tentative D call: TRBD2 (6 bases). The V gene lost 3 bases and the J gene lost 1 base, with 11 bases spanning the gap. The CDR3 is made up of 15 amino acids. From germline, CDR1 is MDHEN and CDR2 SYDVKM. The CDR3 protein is CASSFSASGTDTQYF. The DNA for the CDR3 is TGTGCCAGCAGTTTCAGTGCTAGCGGCACAGATACGCAGTATTTT.

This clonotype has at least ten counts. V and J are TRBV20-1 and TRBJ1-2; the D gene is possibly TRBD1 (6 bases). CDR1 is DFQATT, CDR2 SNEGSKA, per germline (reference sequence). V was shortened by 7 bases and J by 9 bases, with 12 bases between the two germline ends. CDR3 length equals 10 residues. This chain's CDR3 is CSVQGSSYTF. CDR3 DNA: TGCAGTGTACAGGGTAGTAGCTACACCTTC.

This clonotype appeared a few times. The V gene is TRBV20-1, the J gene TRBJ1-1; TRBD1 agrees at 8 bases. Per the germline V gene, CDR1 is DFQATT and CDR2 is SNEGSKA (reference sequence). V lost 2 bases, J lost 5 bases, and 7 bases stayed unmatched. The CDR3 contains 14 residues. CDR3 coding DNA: TGCAGTGCTAGAACAAGCAGGGGGCGAACTGAAGCTTTCTTT. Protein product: CSARTSRGRTEAFF.

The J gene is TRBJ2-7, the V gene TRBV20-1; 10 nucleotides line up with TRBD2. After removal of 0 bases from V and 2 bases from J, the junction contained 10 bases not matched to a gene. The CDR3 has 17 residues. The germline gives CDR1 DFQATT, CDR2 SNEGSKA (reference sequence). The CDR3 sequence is CSARDQKRGGVTYEQYF. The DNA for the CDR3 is TGCAGTGCTAGAGATCAGAAGCGGGGGGGCGTGACCTACGAGCAGTACTTC.

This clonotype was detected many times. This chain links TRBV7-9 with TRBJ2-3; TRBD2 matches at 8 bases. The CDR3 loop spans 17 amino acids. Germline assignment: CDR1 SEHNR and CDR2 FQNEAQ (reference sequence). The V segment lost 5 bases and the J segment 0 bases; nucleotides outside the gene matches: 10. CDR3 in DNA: TGTGCCAGCAGCCCCGGGGGGGCCACCTATAGCACAGATACGCAGTATTTT. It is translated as CASSPGGATYSTDTQYF.